The 23 T cell receptor beta chains listed next were all sequenced from one sample in a study of regulatory T cells in long-lasting Graves disease. Regarding time point: newly diagnosed GD, antithyroid drugs for less than 3 months. With RNA extracted from PBMCs as input, the TCR library was made. Combining iRepertoire HTBI primers with Arm-PCR of CDR3 regions, the authors built TCR beta libraries. TCRdb processed the multiplex PCR reads anew with MiXCR; each CDR3 protein has one entry. Counted here are roughly 420,000 distinct CDR3 sequences, 12% to 15% occurring once; the ten biggest clones make up roughly 15%. This same sample was also part of a study on T cells in Graves' hyperthyroidism and ophthalmopathy.

Material: peripheral blood mononuclear cells (PBMCs), obtained at new diagnosis, from a patient treated with antithyroid drugs. All receptors derive from a woman between 45 and 60 years old with Graves disease.

On this clonotype: This likely comes from a read error, as the CDR3 has no conserved phenylalanine or tryptophan at its end. V and J are TRBV2 and TRBJ2-7; D remains unclear. Looked up from germline, CDR1 is SNHLY and CDR2 is FYNNEI. CDR3 size: 13 residues. CDR3 nucleotide sequence: TGCGCCAGCAACGTCATCAGCTCCTACGAGCAGTACCTC. Translated: CASNVISSYEQYL.

The table lists this clonotype with many counts. The chain joins TRBV2 to TRBJ2-7, with 10 bases lining up with TRBD2. The CDR3 contains 15 residues. Trimming cost V 4 bases and J 7 bases; bases outside gene matches: 10. Germline V gives CDR1 SNHLY, CDR2 FYNNEI. CDR3 bases: TGTGCCAGCAGTGTGTCTAGCGGGAGAATTGGAGAGCAGTACTTC. Encoded protein: CASSVSSGRIGEQYF.

This clonotype came up many times. This chain connects TRBV24-1 to TRBJ2-3; TRBD2 matches at 7 bases. With 4 bases clipped from V and 4 bases from J, the junction kept 7 bases outside the gene matches. The length of the CDR3 is 15 residues. Germline CDR1 KGHDR, CDR2 SFDVKD. CDR3 residues: CATSDGRESADTQYF. The CDR3 nucleotides are TGTGCCACCAGTGACGGGCGGGAGAGCGCAGATACGCAGTATTTT.

This clonotype was recorded many times. This sequence joins TRBV2 and TRBJ2-3, with 8 bases identical to TRBD2. In germline, CDR1 is SNHLY, CDR2 FYNNEI. V was pared by 6 bases and J by 6 bases, with 11 bases of the junction left unmatched. The CDR3 contains 15 residues. This chain's CDR3 is CASRATSGVRDTQYF. CDR3 DNA sequence: TGTGCCAGCAGGGCCACTAGCGGAGTGAGGGATACGCAGTATTTT.

As regards this clonotype: Because it lacks the conserved phenylalanine or tryptophan at the end, this CDR3 is likely a read error. V gene TRBV20-1 combines with J gene TRBJ2-1, with a possible D match to TRBD2 (5 bases). The CDR3 loop spans 13 amino acids. Per germline, CDR1 DFQATT and CDR2 SNEGSKA (reference sequence). The V gene lost 7 bases and the J gene lost 0 bases, with 10 bases spanning the gap. The CDR3 is CSVDSSSYNEQFL. The CDR3 DNA follows: TGCAGTGTGGACTCGAGCTCCTACAATGAGCAGTTCCTC.

The J gene is TRBJ2-1, the V gene TRBV29-1; TRBD1 matches 11 bases. V shed 4 bases, J shed 3 bases, and the junction held 2 bases outside the gene matches. Germline CDR1 is SQVTM and CDR2 is ANQGSEA. This CDR3 has 14 amino acids. Here the CDR3 DNA reads TGCAGCGTTGCGGGACAGGGGGACTACAATGAGCAGTTCTTC. Translating gives CSVAGQGDYNEQFF.

This clonotype has ten or more counts. The chain couples TRBV10-1 to TRBJ2-1, with D tentatively TRBD1 (6 bases). Germline assignment: CDR1 WNHNN and CDR2 SYGVQD (reference sequence). V dropped 2 bases and J dropped 10 bases, with 9 bases sitting between them. The CDR3 runs to 12 residues. CDR3 nucleotide sequence: TGCGCCAGCAGTGAGACCGGGACAGAGCAGTTCTTC. As protein: CASSETGTEQFF.

This chain joins TRBV12-3 or TRBV12-4 and TRBJ2-2; D unclear. The CDR3 length is 15 residues. V lost 2 bases to trimming and J lost 0 bases, with 7 bases between them. CDR3 nucleotides: TGTGCCAGCAGTTTAACTCTCACGAACACCGGGGAGCTGTTTTTT. Its translation is CASSLTLTNTGELFF.

This clonotype has a count of ten or more. This chain uses TRBV12-3 or TRBV12-4 with TRBJ2-5; possibly TRBD2 for D (6 bases). The ends were cut back, 3 bases at V and 5 bases at J, with 13 bases in the middle. This CDR3 is built from 14 residues. CDR3 nucleotide sequence: TGTGCCAGCAGTTTTTTGGGGGGTGCGGAGACCCAGTACTTC. This encodes CASSFLGGAETQYF.

This clonotype was recorded at least ten times. V is TRBV6-5 and J is TRBJ2-7, with 8 nucleotides matching TRBD2. Germline V lookup: CDR1 MNHEY, CDR2 SVGAGI. The CDR3 extends over 15 amino acids. V was clipped by 0 bases and J by 6 bases; unmatched bases: 7. Here the CDR3 reads CASSYSKAGVGEQYF. The CDR3 DNA reads as TGTGCCAGCAGTTACTCGAAAGCGGGAGTAGGCGAGCAGTACTTC.

V gene TRBV5-1 combines with J gene TRBJ2-7; TRBD2 aligns across 13 bases. CDR1 SGHRS and CDR2 YFSETQ come from the germline V gene. With V trimmed by 4 bases and J by 4 bases, 5 bases remained unmatched. There are 15 residues in the CDR3. CDR3 nucleotide sequence: TGCGCCAGCAGCAAACTAGCGGGAGGGGAGTACGAGCAGTACTTC. Amino acid sequence: CASSKLAGGEYEQYF.

A remark on this clonotype: A much larger clone is a single base away; this may be a read error. The rearrangement links TRBV29-1 to TRBJ1-2; 7 bases align to TRBD1. V gave up 8 bases and J gave up 8 bases; unmatched junction bases: 14. Germline V lookup: CDR1 SQVTM, CDR2 ANQGSEA. CDR3 size: 13 residues. The CDR3: CSYESGQTLGYTF. DNA for the CDR3: TGCAGCTACGAATCGGGACAGACGCTAGGCTACACCTTC. The full variable domain, completed using reference TRBV29-1 and TRBJ1-2, is SAVISQKPSRDICQRGTSLTIQCQVDSQVTMMFWYRQQPGQSLTLIATANQGSEATYESGFVIDKFPISRPNLTFSTLTVSNMSPEDSSIYLCSYESGQTLGYTFGSGTRLTVV.

This clonotype was picked up a small number of times. The V gene is TRBV5-1, the J gene TRBJ2-1; the D gene could be TRBD1 or TRBD2 (6 bases each). The CDR3 length is 15 residues. Looked up from germline, CDR1 is SGHRS and CDR2 is YFSETQ. Between the trimmed V and J ends, which lost 5 bases and 0 bases, there was a span of 12 bases. The CDR3 here is CASSRGQSSYNEQFF. The CDR3 nucleotides are TGCGCCAGCAGTCGGGGGCAGAGCTCCTACAATGAGCAGTTCTTC.

The sample holds many counts of this clonotype. The genes are TRBV7-2 and TRBJ2-5, with 9 nucleotides matching TRBD1. The germline V gene has CDR1 SGHTA and CDR2 FQGNSA. The length of the CDR3 is 18 residues. V lost 6 bases, J lost 2 bases, and 16 bases stayed unmatched. Written as DNA, the CDR3 is TGTGCCAGCAGACCTTATCCCTTATGGACAGGGGATCAAGAGACCCAGTACTTC. Translation: CASRPYPLWTGDQETQYF.

The genes are TRBV10-2 and TRBJ2-4; 9 positions agree with TRBD2. The length of the CDR3 is 15 residues. Germline V gene data show CDR1 as WSHSY and CDR2 as SAAADI. The junction had 5 bases not matched to a gene; V was cut back by 7 bases and J by 1 base. The CDR3 nucleotides are TGCGCCAGCATGTTAGCGGGGGACGCCAAAAACATTCAGTACTTC. Translating it yields CASMLAGDAKNIQYF.

This clonotype was counted many times. The chain links TRBV7-9 to TRBJ1-1; 9 bases are a match to TRBD1. V lost 3 bases and J lost 6; bases outside the gene matches: 8. Germline CDR1 reads SEHNR; CDR2 reads FQNEAQ (reference sequence). The CDR3 loop spans 15 amino acids. The CDR3 region is CASSLTGTGIPEAFF. DNA for the CDR3: TGTGCCAGCAGCTTGACCGGGACAGGGATCCCTGAAGCTTTCTTT.

This clonotype has at least ten counts. This rearrangement joins TRBV6-2 or TRBV6-3 to TRBJ2-1; 9 bases are a match to TRBD1. The V gene end was trimmed by 6 bases and the J gene end by 3 bases; junction bases not matched to a gene: 12. This CDR3 spans 17 amino acids. CDR1 is MNHEY, CDR2 SVGEGT, per germline. CDR3 amino acids: CASRPNSGTGNYNEQFF. As DNA, the CDR3 is TGTGCCAGCAGACCAAATTCCGGGACAGGGAACTACAATGAGCAGTTCTTC.

This clonotype was observed at least ten times. V is TRBV20-1 and J is TRBJ2-7, with unresolved D. Trimming stripped 2 bases from V and 2 bases from J, with 13 bases between. CDR3 size: 14 residues. The germline gives CDR1 DFQATT, CDR2 SNEGSKA (reference sequence). This CDR3 reads CSARNSIQTYEQYF. For the CDR3, the DNA is TGCAGTGCTAGAAACAGCATCCAGACCTACGAGCAGTACTTC.

This clonotype was detected many times. This chain uses TRBV6-2 or TRBV6-3 with TRBJ2-2; 9 positions match TRBD1. This CDR3 region has 15 residues. V trimming: 4 bases; J trimming: 5 bases; junction bases outside the gene matches: 5. Germline CDR1 MNHEY, CDR2 SVGEGT. CDR3 residues: CASSLPGQGTGELFF. Written as DNA, the CDR3 is TGTGCCAGCAGTTTACCGGGACAGGGAACCGGGGAGCTGTTTTTT.

About this clonotype: Being one base from a much bigger clone, this may be a read error. The V call is TRBV2, the J call TRBJ2-1; TRBD1 might be the D (6 bases). The germline CDR1 and CDR2 sequences are SNHLY and FYNNEI. The CDR3 extends over 15 amino acids. Trimming shortened V by 6 bases and J by 8 bases, and 20 bases separated the two germline ends. The CDR3 protein is CASSPDSVRLDEQFF. The DNA for the CDR3 is TGTGCCAGCAGCCCGGACAGTGTGCGCCTTGATGAGCAGTTCTTC.

This clonotype occurred many times. The CDR3 DNA reads TGTGCCTGGGTCGATCAGGGGAACACTGAAGCTTTCTTT. This sequence encodes CAWVDQGNTEAFF. This chain uses TRBV30 with TRBJ1-1; possibly TRBD1 for D (5 bases). Germline V gene data show CDR1 as GTSNPN and CDR2 as SVGIG (reference sequence). V was cut by 5 bases and J by 1 base, with 11 bases left in between. This CDR3 has 13 residues.

This clonotype was observed many times. The V and J genes are TRBV2 and TRBJ1-4; 7 bases match TRBD1. CDR3 length: 16 amino acids. V shed 8 bases and J 0 bases; nucleotides not matched to a gene: 9. CDR1 and CDR2 (germline): SNHLY, FYNNEI. CDR3 protein: CASDREGAPTNEKLFF. CDR3 sequence (DNA): TGTGCCAGCGACAGGGAAGGGGCCCCAACTAATGAAAAACTGTTTTTT.

About this clonotype itself: A single base is all that separates this from a far larger clone, so a read error is likely. V and J are TRBV2 and TRBJ2-7; 15 bases line up with TRBD2. Unmatched junction bases numbered 3, after V lost 6 bases and J lost 6 bases. The CDR3 length is 14 residues. Germline V gene lookup returns CDR1 SNHLY and CDR2 FYNNEI. The CDR3 DNA reads as TGTGCCAGCAGCGAGGGACTAGCGGGAGGCGAGCAGTACTTC. Residues: CASSEGLAGGEQYF.